This section outlines one T cell receptor (beta chain) sequence together with its context. Original handling: The study took CDR3 differences across clinicopathological groups and made a distant-metastasis classifier for papillary thyroid cancer from them. Through MiXCR, TCRdb re-clonotyped the PCR reads. TCRdb, rather than the study authors, made the V and J calls. The sample includes some 26,000 clones, about 3.9% of them seen just once. This entry comes from a study of metastatic and nonmetastatic thyroid tumors. The germline V gene has CDR1 SNHLY and CDR2 FYNNEI. The CDR3 spans 13 residues. Trimming removed 7 bases from V and 8 bases from J; junction bases left unmatched: 8. Every patient underwent thyroid surgery untreated.

Sequencing was done on a sample of blood. The receptor's source is a male donor with papillary thyroid cancer or a benign thyroid nodule (not recorded which). Some clones in this sample may be carry-over from other donors' samples. The chain is built from TRBV2 and TRBJ1-2, with 9 nucleotides matching TRBD1. CDR3 in amino acids: CASNQQGASGYTF. The CDR3 DNA follows: TGTGCCAGCAACCAACAGGGGGCGAGCGGCTACACCTTC. Full variable domain (rest looked up from reference TRBV2 and TRBJ1-2): EPEVTQTPSHQVTQMGQEVILRCVPISNHLYFYWYRQILGQKVEFLVSFYNNEISEKSEIFDDQFSVERPDGSNFTLKIRSTKLEDSAMYFCASNQQGASGYTFGSGTRLTVV.